The 5 T cell receptor beta chains reported below all come from one sample, sequenced in a study of shared T cell receptors in the human thymus. Generated by immunoSEQ multiplex PCR, the TCRdb table keeps only in-frame clones and is missing some. Seen here are under 700,000 clones, approximately 80% observed once, and the top ten hold around 0.012%. The data were also submitted as part of a second study, on human thymus T cells.

Sequenced sample: thymocytes. The receptors stem from a boy under three years old with a congenital heart defect.

The chain recombines TRBV5-6 with TRBJ2-1; maybe TRBD1 (5 bases). Trimming pared 0 bases from V and 0 bases from J, leaving 19 bases between. The length of the CDR3 is 19 residues. The germline gives CDR1 SGHDT, CDR2 YYEEEE. The CDR3 region has the DNA TGTGCCAGCAGCTTGGTCAGGGTTCCTATGGTACGCTCCTACAATGAGCAGTTCTTC. It encodes CASSLVRVPMVRSYNEQFF.

This clone was seen a single time. The chain employs TRBV4-3 and TRBJ2-7; D gene uncertain. CDR3 size: 14 residues. Trimming took 1 base from V and 2 from J, leaving 9 bases between them. Germline CDR1 LGHNA, CDR2 YSLEER. The CDR3 coding sequence is TGCGCCAGCAGCCAAGTTGCGTCCGCCTACGAGCAGTACTTC. It yields the protein CASSQVASAYEQYF.

In the case of this clone: A read error may account for a junction end that differs from germline. The J gene is TRBJ2-7, the V gene TRBV28; 12 bases agree with TRBD2. This CDR3 has 15 residues. CDR1 and CDR2 from the germline V gene are MDHEN and SYDVKM. The CDR3 coding sequence is TGTGTCAGCAGGGAGCTAGCGGGAGGGGCCTACGAGCAGTACTTC. Its protein is CVSRELAGGAYEQYF.

The chain has TRBV19 and TRBJ2-7; TRBD2 is a possible D gene (6 bases). The CDR3 covers 13 residues. V was cut by 7 bases and J by 2 bases, with 12 bases left in between. CDR1 is LNHDA and CDR2 is SQIVND in the germline V gene (reference sequence). DNA for the CDR3: TGTGCCAGTACCCCCGGGGGAACCTACGAGCAGTACTTC. It specifies CASTPGGTYEQYF. The complete variable domain, with remaining parts taken from reference TRBV19 and TRBJ2-7, reads DGGITQSPKYLFRKEGQNVTLSCEQNLNHDAMYWYRQDPGQGLRLIYYSQIVNDFQKGDIAEGYSVSREKKESFPLTVTSAQKNPTAFYLCASTPGGTYEQYFGPGTRLTVT.

In nucleotides, the CDR3 is TGTGCCAGCAGCCAAGAGTACAGGGGGGAGTACGAGCAGTACTTC. Residues: CASSQEYRGEYEQYF. The V gene is TRBV7-8, the J gene TRBJ2-7; 8 bases match TRBD1. V shed 5 bases and J 4 bases; nucleotides not matched to a gene: 10. This CDR3 spans 15 amino acids. The germline gives CDR1 SGHVS, CDR2 FQNEAQ.